These 3 T cell receptor beta chains came from one sample sequenced in a study of shared clonotypes between healthy human individuals. Sequencing was performed with immunoSEQ multiplex PCR; in TCRdb, only in-frame clones are kept and a portion is missing. The data hold hundreds of thousands of clones, with approximately 97% observed a single time. Sequencing used naive CD4+ T cells sorted from blood. The subset here: CD45RA+ positively selected. Receptors were obtained from a woman in her twenties or thirties in good health.

V usage is TRBV6-4 and J usage is TRBJ2-7; 14 nucleotides align to TRBD2. From germline, CDR1 is MRHNA and CDR2 SNTAGT. After removal of 2 bases from V and 5 bases from J, the junction contained 2 bases not matched to a gene. The CDR3 is 15 amino acids. The CDR3 protein is CASSDRGLAGDEQYF. Here the CDR3 DNA reads TGTGCCAGCAGTGACAGGGGACTAGCGGGAGACGAGCAGTACTTC.

The CDR3 DNA reads as TGTGCCAGCAGCTCGACAGGGATAGGTGCGGAGACCCAGTACTTC. Protein: CASSSTGIGAETQYF. The genes are TRBV28 and TRBJ2-5, with TRBD1 matching 7 bases. This CDR3 has 15 residues. Looked up from germline, CDR1 is MDHEN and CDR2 is SYDVKM. The V and J ends lost 6 bases and 5 bases, in that order; junction bases with no gene match: 12.

This chain connects TRBV5-1 to TRBJ2-2; D is unclear. This CDR3 is 12 amino acids long. Per the germline V gene, CDR1 is SGHRS and CDR2 is YFSETQ. Deletions cut 5 bases from V and 5 bases from J, with 7 bases between. DNA for the CDR3: TGCGCCAGCAGGGCTATTACCGGGGAGCTGTTTTTT. It specifies CASRAITGELFF.